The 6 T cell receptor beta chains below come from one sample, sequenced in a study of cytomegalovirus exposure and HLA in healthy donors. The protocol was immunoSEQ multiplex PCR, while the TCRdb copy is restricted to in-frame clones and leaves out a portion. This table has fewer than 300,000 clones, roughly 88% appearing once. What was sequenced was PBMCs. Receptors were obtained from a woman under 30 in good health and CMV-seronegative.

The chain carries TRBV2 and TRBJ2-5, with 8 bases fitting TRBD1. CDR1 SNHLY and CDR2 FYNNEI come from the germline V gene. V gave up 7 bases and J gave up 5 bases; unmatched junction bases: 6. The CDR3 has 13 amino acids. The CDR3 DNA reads TGTGCCAGCACCTTGACAGGGGCTGAGACCCAGTACTTC. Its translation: CASTLTGAETQYF.

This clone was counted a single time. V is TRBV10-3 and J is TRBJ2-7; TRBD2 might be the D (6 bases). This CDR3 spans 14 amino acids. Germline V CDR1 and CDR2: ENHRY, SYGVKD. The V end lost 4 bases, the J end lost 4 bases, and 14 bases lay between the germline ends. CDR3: CAISGGGGAYEQYF. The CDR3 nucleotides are TGTGCCATCAGTGGGGGAGGAGGGGCGTACGAGCAGTACTTC.

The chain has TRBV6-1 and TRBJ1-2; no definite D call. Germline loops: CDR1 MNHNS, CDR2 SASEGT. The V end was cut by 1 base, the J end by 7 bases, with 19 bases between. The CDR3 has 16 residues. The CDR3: CASSEETRSNVRGYTF. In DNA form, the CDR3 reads TGTGCCAGCAGTGAAGAAACCCGCTCTAATGTTCGTGGCTACACCTTC.

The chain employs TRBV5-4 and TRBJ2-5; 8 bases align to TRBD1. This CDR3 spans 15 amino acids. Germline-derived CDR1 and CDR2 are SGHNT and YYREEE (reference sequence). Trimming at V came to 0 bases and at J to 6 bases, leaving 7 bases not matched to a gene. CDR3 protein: CASSLGGTGGQTQYF. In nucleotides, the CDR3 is TGTGCCAGCAGCTTGGGCGGGACAGGAGGTCAGACCCAGTACTTC.

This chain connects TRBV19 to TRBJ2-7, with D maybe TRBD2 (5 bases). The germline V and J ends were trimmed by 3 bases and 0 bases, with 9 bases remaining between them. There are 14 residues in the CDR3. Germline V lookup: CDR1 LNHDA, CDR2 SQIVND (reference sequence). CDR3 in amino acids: CASSIKRNSYEQYF. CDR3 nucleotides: TGTGCCAGTAGTATCAAGCGGAACTCCTACGAGCAGTACTTC.

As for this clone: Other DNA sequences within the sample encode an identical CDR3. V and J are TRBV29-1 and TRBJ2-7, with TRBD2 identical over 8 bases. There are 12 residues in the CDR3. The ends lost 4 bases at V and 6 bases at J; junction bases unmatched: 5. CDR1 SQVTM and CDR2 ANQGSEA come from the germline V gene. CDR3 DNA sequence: TGCAGCGTTGCCCGGGAGGGTGCCGAGCAGTACTTC. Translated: CSVAREGAEQYF.